The 24 T cell receptor beta chains in this list originate from one sample, sequenced in a study of blood T cells in healthy people across ages. With a J-beta primer mix and a sample-barcoded 5' primer, a second PCR ran about 6 to 11 cycles. TCRdb redid the calling of the 5' RACE reads with MiXCR, one entry per CDR3 protein. This sample yields 2 million or so distinct CDR3 sequences, of which about 50% are seen a single time; approximately 2.1% belongs to the top ten. Sequencing used blood. All receptors derive from a woman aged 40 to 50 in good health.

The chain combines TRBV6-5 with TRBJ1-5, with D hard to call. CDR3 size: 16 residues. V lost 9 bases, J lost 0 bases, and 18 bases lay in between. The germline CDR1 and CDR2 sequences are MNHEY and SVGAGI. DNA for the CDR3: TGTGCCAGATGCTCCCTATTCGGGCTTAGCAATCAGCCCCAGCATTTT. Its protein is CARCSLFGLSNQPQHF.

V and J are TRBV11-1 and TRBJ2-1, with no clear D. Germline V CDR1 and CDR2: SGHAT, FQDESV (reference sequence). V lost 5 bases to trimming and J lost 9 bases, with 17 bases between them. The length of the CDR3 is 14 residues. The CDR3 sequence is CASSASGAVGEQFF. The CDR3 bases are TGTGCCAGCAGCGCCTCAGGAGCCGTCGGTGAGCAGTTCTTC.

The chain combines TRBV6-2 or TRBV6-3 with TRBJ1-1; 7 nucleotides agree with TRBD1. This CDR3 region has 15 residues. Germline values: CDR1 MNHEY, CDR2 SVGEGT. Trimming at V came to 8 bases and at J to 4 bases, leaving 13 bases not matched to a gene. The CDR3 protein is CASCPRGGRGTEAFF. CDR3 in DNA: TGTGCCAGCTGTCCCAGGGGGGGCAGGGGCACTGAAGCTTTCTTT.

CDR3 bases: TGTGCCAGCAGCGCAGGATCCGGGCAGTACTTC. Translating it yields CASSAGSGQYF. This chain connects TRBV7-9 to TRBJ2-5, with unresolved D. The CDR3 is 11 residues long. The V and J ends lost 5 bases and 11 bases respectively, with 12 bases between them. Germline V gene sequence: CDR1 SEHNR, CDR2 FQNEAQ (reference sequence). Full variable domain (remainder filled in from reference TRBV7-9 and TRBJ2-5): DTGVSQNPRHKITKRGQNVTFRCDPISEHNRLYWYRQTLGQGPEFLTYFQNEAQLEKSRLLSDRFSAERPKGSFSTLEIQRTEQGDSAMYLCASSAGSGQYFGPGTRLLVL.

The chain recombines TRBV19 with TRBJ1-2; D gene uncertain. Germline V gene data show CDR1 as LNHDA and CDR2 as SQIVND (reference sequence). V was shortened by 3 bases and J by 5 bases, with 7 bases between the two germline ends. CDR3 length: 12 amino acids. In DNA, the CDR3 is TGTGCCAGTAGTATCGCTGGATATGGCTACACCTTC. Amino acids: CASSIAGYGYTF.

J is TRBJ2-5 and V is TRBV10-3, with TRBD1 as a possible D gene (5 bases). Trimming took off 7 bases at V and 4 bases at J, with 16 bases between the two ends. Germline-derived CDR1 and CDR2 are ENHRY and SYGVKD. The CDR3 length is 14 residues. The DNA of the CDR3 is TGTGCCATCAAGGGTTCGGACATCGCAGAGACCCAGTACTTC. This gives the protein CAIKGSDIAETQYF.

The chain uses TRBV28 and TRBJ1-4; no firm D call. From germline, CDR1 is MDHEN and CDR2 SYDVKM. Trimming shortened V by 2 bases and J by 16 bases, and 11 bases separated the two germline ends. The CDR3 has 11 amino acids. DNA of the CDR3: TGTGCCAGCAGTTTAGAAAATACTAAGTTTTTT. Amino acids: CASSLENTKFF.

Concerning this clonotype: At one end the junction does not follow the germline gene, possibly because of a read error. The chain carries TRBV7-2 and TRBJ2-7, with D uncertain. This CDR3 comprises 14 residues. Germline CDR1 and CDR2: SGHTA and FQGNSA. The CDR3 DNA follows: TGTGCCAGCAGCTTAGCCCCTTTCCCCTACGTGCAGTACTTC. This gives the protein CASSLAPFPYVQYF.

The chain is built from TRBV20-1 and TRBJ2-1, with D tentatively TRBD2 (6 bases). With 5 bases removed from V and 8 bases from J, the gap between germline ends came to 19 bases. CDR1 and CDR2 (germline): DFQATT, SNEGSKA (reference sequence). This CDR3 has 14 amino acids. CDR3 in DNA: TGCAGTGCTGGGGGGACCCTAGGACGCCATGAGCAGTTCTTC. It yields the protein CSAGGTLGRHEQFF.

This chain connects TRBV6-2 or TRBV6-3 to TRBJ1-1; D is possibly TRBD1 (5 bases). The CDR3 contains 11 residues. CDR1 and CDR2 (germline): MNHEY, SVGEGT. Trimming took off 6 bases at V and 7 bases at J, with 9 bases between the two ends. The CDR3 DNA reads TGTGCCAGCAGCCAGGGAATTGAAGCTTTCTTT. It translates to CASSQGIEAFF.

The V and J genes are TRBV13 and TRBJ2-7, with D unclear. The assigned J gene may be wrong: the sequence end matches TRBJ2-5 better. Per the germline V gene, CDR1 is PRHDT and CDR2 is FYEKMQ (reference sequence). This CDR3 is built from 11 residues. The CDR3 bases are TGTGCCAGCAGCATAGCACAGACCCAGTACTTC. This translates into CASSIAQTQYF.

This clonotype was seen more than once but under ten times. This chain links TRBV20-1 with TRBJ2-7, with TRBD1 matching over 9 bases. The closer fit of TRBJ2-5 to the DNA end suggests the J call may be wrong. The CDR3 extends over 17 amino acids. Germline CDR1 and CDR2: DFQATT and SNEGSKA (reference sequence). The CDR3 spells CSARVASTGTGMETQYF. In nucleotides, the CDR3 is TGCAGTGCTAGAGTCGCGTCGACCGGGACAGGGATGGAGACCCAGTACTTC.

This clonotype was found a few times. The chain uses TRBV29-1 and TRBJ1-1, with D possibly TRBD1 on 5 matching bases. This CDR3 is built from 13 residues. The germline gives CDR1 SQVTM, CDR2 ANQGSEA. V was cut by 6 bases and J by 2 bases, with 13 bases left in between. For the CDR3, the DNA is TGCAGCGTCCCGGGGGGATACAACACTGAAGCTTTCTTT. It specifies CSVPGGYNTEAFF.

In its sample, this clonotype was seen a few times. The V and J genes are TRBV27 and TRBJ2-5, with D maybe TRBD1 (6 bases). V was trimmed by 1 base and J by 5 bases, leaving 11 bases between them. The germline V gene encodes CDR1 MNHEY and CDR2 SMNVEV (reference sequence). The CDR3 sequence is 14 residues long. CDR3 in amino acids: CASSLYRVGETQYF. In DNA, the CDR3 is TGTGCCAGCAGTTTATACAGGGTTGGGGAGACCCAGTACTTC.

This clonotype was seen just once. This chain connects TRBV5-1 to TRBJ2-4, with D perhaps matching TRBD1 (5 bases). The length of the CDR3 is 15 residues. CDR1 is SGHRS, CDR2 YFSETQ, per germline. V was cut by 0 bases and J by 1 base, with 8 bases left in between. The chain's CDR3 is CASSLGTTAKNIQYF. CDR3 coding DNA: TGCGCCAGCAGCTTGGGGACAACCGCCAAAAACATTCAGTACTTC.

This clonotype was counted only a few times. This rearrangement joins TRBV7-2 to TRBJ2-3; 9 nucleotides agree with TRBD2. The J segment lost 5 bases and the V segment lost 4 bases, leaving 4 bases of the junction unmatched. CDR3 length equals 14 residues. Germline CDR1 SGHTA, CDR2 FQGNSA. This chain's CDR3 is CASSSGLAQDTQYF. The CDR3 bases are TGTGCCAGCAGCTCGGGACTAGCCCAAGATACGCAGTATTTT.

This clonotype was seen a few times. The chain combines TRBV27 with TRBJ1-4, with D maybe TRBD1 (6 bases). The CDR3 length is 14 residues. Germline CDR1 is MNHEY and CDR2 is SMNVEV (reference sequence). Trimming stripped 3 bases from V and 8 bases from J, with 13 bases between. As DNA, the CDR3 is TGTGCCAGCAGTTTGAGGGGGGCAAACGAAAAACTGTTTTTT. This translates into CASSLRGANEKLFF.

A few counts support this clonotype. The chain combines TRBV27 with TRBJ1-2, with D hard to call. Trimming took off 1 base at V and 1 base at J, with 7 bases between the two ends. CDR3 length equals 14 residues. Germline CDR1 and CDR2: MNHEY and SMNVEV (reference sequence). For the CDR3, the DNA is TGTGCCAGCAGTTTATTGGGTAATAACTATGGCTACACCTTC. This encodes CASSLLGNNYGYTF.

The chain recombines TRBV19 with TRBJ2-3; D unclear. The CDR3 runs to 12 residues. Germline CDR1 reads LNHDA; CDR2 reads SQIVND (reference sequence). Trimming removed 1 base at V and 6 bases at J, with 5 bases between. The CDR3 nucleotides read TGTGCCAGTAGTATAGCGAGGGATACGCAGTATTTT. Protein sequence: CASSIARDTQYF.

The chain carries TRBV12-5 and TRBJ2-7; D is perhaps TRBD1 or TRBD2 (6 bases each). CDR3 length equals 15 residues. V lost 5 bases to trimming and J lost 5 bases, with 19 bases between them. Germline CDR1 LGHNT, CDR2 FRNRAP. CDR3 DNA: TGTGCTAGTGGTCCTGTTGACTGGGGGGCCAACGAGCAGTACTTC. It codes for CASGPVDWGANEQYF.

This chain joins TRBV28 and TRBJ2-3; the D gene is possibly TRBD1 (6 bases). Germline CDR1 MDHEN, CDR2 SYDVKM. Trimming took off 4 bases at V and 0 bases at J, with 14 bases between the two ends. The CDR3 has 16 residues. CDR3 nucleotide sequence: TGTGCCAGCAGTTACCCGAAGACAGGTAGCACAGATACGCAGTATTTT. Its protein is CASSYPKTGSTDTQYF.

The sample holds many counts of this clonotype. As DNA, the CDR3 is TGCAGCACTAGGGACAGCCAAGAGACCCAGTACTTC. This gives the protein CSTRDSQETQYF. The chain has TRBV29-1 and TRBJ2-5; 7 bases are shared with TRBD1. The J segment lost 1 base and the V segment lost 8 bases, leaving 4 bases of the junction unmatched. The length of the CDR3 is 12 residues. The germline V gene has CDR1 SQVTM and CDR2 ANQGSEA. Full variable domain (outside the CDR3, taken from reference TRBV29-1 and TRBJ2-5): SAVISQKPSRDICQRGTSLTIQCQVDSQVTMMFWYRQQPGQSLTLIATANQGSEATYESGFVIDKFPISRPNLTFSTLTVSNMSPEDSSIYLCSTRDSQETQYFGPGTRLLVL.

The gene calls are TRBV11-2 and TRBJ2-7; tentative D call: TRBD2 (5 bases). This CDR3 contains 15 residues. Germline CDR1 is SGHAT and CDR2 is FQNNGV. V shed 6 bases and J shed 3 bases, with 18 bases lying between them. Here the CDR3 reads CASSPNGNWGYEQYF. Here the CDR3 DNA reads TGTGCCAGCAGTCCTAACGGGAACTGGGGCTACGAGCAGTACTTC.

This clonotype was seen a handful of times. This chain joins TRBV12-3 or TRBV12-4 and TRBJ2-7, with TRBD1 as a possible D gene (5 bases). The CDR3 consists of 13 residues. V lost 11 bases and J lost 0, with 14 bases in between. CDR3 region: CAAGLPSSYEQYF. The CDR3 DNA reads TGTGCCGCAGGGCTACCGAGCTCCTACGAGCAGTACTTC.